This T cell receptor beta chain was obtained from a study of CD8+ T cells in alopecia areata. General study points: Association of baseline CD8+ expansion with response is uncertain owing to one nonresponder. Throughout tofacitinib, many expanded lesional clones continued to persist in scalp and blood.

A word on this clone: Its target is not known.

The treatment: oral pan-JAK inhibitor, 5-10 mg twice daily. The germline V and J ends were trimmed by 5 bases and 5 bases, with 16 bases remaining between them. CDR3 length: 15 residues. Germline V gives CDR1 MNHEY, CDR2 SMNVEV (reference sequence). Extraction of RNA preceded its reverse transcription into cDNA, which served as the sequencing template. Using immunoSEQ multiplex PCR, the repertoire was profiled, and TCRdb retains in-frame clones only, with some absent. The top ten hold 10% of the sample, which has roughly 180,000 clones, 40% to 55% seen once. The clonotype comes from a human donor with alopecia areata. The V gene is TRBV27, the J gene TRBJ1-5; weak D call: TRBD1 (5 bases). Material: CD8+ T cells sorted from blood, obtained around week 54, from a patient treated with tofacitinib. CDR3 nucleotides: TGTGCCAGCAGTCCCCTCACAGAAGGGGATCAGCCCCAGCATTTT. Its protein is CASSPLTEGDQPQHF.